The clone carrying this TCR beta chain was recorded only once. Germline V gene lookup returns CDR1 SQVTM and CDR2 ANQGSEA. The CDR3 sequence is 12 residues long. The V gene lost 7 bases and the J gene lost 6 bases, with 15 bases spanning the gap. The data stem from a study of blood T cell repertoires in COVID-19. Study as a whole: Samples of COVID-19 (acute and convalescent) were obtained from the United States, Italy and Spain. PBMCs, B-cell-depleted T cells, or T cells provided the cDNA or gDNA that made up the material.

Categorization into cohorts depended on clinical history that participants reported. Libraries were prepared by immunoSEQ multiplex PCR; TCRdb keeps only in-frame clonotypes and omits some of them. The table shows fewer than 200,000 clones, with approximately 78% occurring only once. The receptor was derived from a woman aged 45 to 65 who had recovered from COVID-19. Sequencing used PBMCs or T cells enriched from blood (not recorded which). The rearrangement joins TRBV29-1 to TRBJ1-1; no clear D. The CDR3 nucleotides are TGCAGCGCAAGCTTTGGGAGCGCTGAAGCTTTCTTT. It yields the protein CSASFGSAEAFF. The complete variable domain, with remaining parts taken from reference TRBV29-1 and TRBJ1-1, reads SAVISQKPSRDICQRGTSLTIQCQVDSQVTMMFWYRQQPGQSLTLIATANQGSEATYESGFVIDKFPISRPNLTFSTLTVSNMSPEDSSIYLCSASFGSAEAFFGQGTRLTVV.